The T cell receptor (beta chain) under discussion was sequenced for a study of Tregs in tolerant kidney transplant recipients. J gave up 9 bases and V 2 bases, and 16 bases lay outside the gene matches. CDR1 SNHLY and CDR2 FYNNEI come from the germline V gene. CDR3 size: 17 residues. The protocol was immunoSEQ multiplex PCR, while the TCRdb copy is restricted to in-frame clones and leaves out a portion. The sample holds about 240,000 clones, approximately 84% seen once. Overall study results and limits: Expanding Tregs on activated donor B cells appeared to best identify donor-specific TCRbeta clones. Biological reproducibility was not directly addressed in this study. Validation in larger populations is needed because few patients were studied.

This clone was counted only a few times. Its specificity is unknown. The chain recombines TRBV2 with TRBJ2-7; 10 bases map to TRBD2. Sequencing was carried out using CD4+ T cells from blood. This clonotype was sampled from a human donor in good health. CDR3 DNA: TGTGCCAGCAGTGAACTGTGGACTAGCGGATCTAAGGGATGGCAGTACTTC. This sequence encodes CASSELWTSGSKGWQYF.